The 9 T cell receptor beta chains below were found in one sample sequenced in a study of technical replicates of blood from a handful of donors. Profiling relied on immunoSEQ multiplex PCR, and the TCRdb table lists in-frame clones only, not all of them. The sample carries about 82,000 clones, around 94% recorded once. Input material: T cells isolated from PBMCs. The receptors stem from a human donor in good health.

In its sample, this clone was seen once. The chain uses TRBV5-6 and TRBJ2-5, with D unresolved. CDR1 and CDR2 (germline): SGHDT, YYEEEE. V was clipped by 4 bases and J by 4 bases, with 17 bases between them. The CDR3 spans 15 residues. CDR3 nucleotides: TGTGCCAGCAGCCCCGCTAGTGAATGGTTAGAGACCCAGTACTTC. Its translation: CASSPASEWLETQYF.

The CDR3, as DNA: TGCGCCAGCAGCCCGGGGACAGATCAGCCCCAGCATTTT. Translation gives CASSPGTDQPQHF. The V gene is TRBV5-1, the J gene TRBJ1-5; TRBD1 matches 7 bases. This CDR3 is built from 13 residues. Germline V gives CDR1 SGHRS, CDR2 YFSETQ. The trim removed 4 bases at V and 5 bases at J, leaving 3 bases unmatched.

The chain combines TRBV29-1 with TRBJ1-1; TRBD1 matches at 8 bases. CDR1 and CDR2 (germline): SQVTM, ANQGSEA. The V and J ends lost 0 bases and 0 bases, in that order; junction bases with no gene match: 9. The CDR3 runs to 17 residues. The CDR3 sequence: CSVEEVLWTGMNTEAFF. As DNA, the CDR3 is TGCAGCGTTGAAGAGGTGCTCTGGACAGGGATGAACACTGAAGCTTTCTTT.

V gene TRBV5-1 combines with J gene TRBJ2-3; perhaps TRBD2 as D (6 bases). CDR3 length: 16 residues. V lost 4 bases, J lost 0 bases, and 15 bases lay in between. The V gene's germline CDR1 is SGHRS and CDR2 YFSETQ. CDR3 DNA sequence: TGCGCCAGCAGCGAAAATTTAGCGGCCAGCACAGATACGCAGTATTTT. Amino acid sequence: CASSENLAASTDTQYF.

The V gene is TRBV7-9, the J gene TRBJ1-1, with D possibly TRBD1 on 5 matching bases. Germline values: CDR1 SEHNR, CDR2 FQNEAQ (reference sequence). Trimming took off 8 bases at V and 6 bases at J, with 16 bases between the two ends. The CDR3 contains 13 residues. The CDR3 protein is CASGSGGEAEAFF. The CDR3 nucleotides are TGTGCCAGCGGGTCCGGAGGGGAGGCTGAAGCTTTCTTT.

This chain uses TRBV2 with TRBJ1-1; TRBD1 matches 10 bases. CDR3 size: 16 residues. CDR1 and CDR2 (germline): SNHLY, FYNNEI. V dropped 6 bases and J dropped 6; count of bases not matched to a gene: 13. CDR3 DNA: TGTGCCAGCAGCTTTTTATTGACAGGGGGCGACTCTGAAGCTTTCTTT. This codes for CASSFLLTGGDSEAFF.

The rearrangement uses TRBV4-1 and TRBJ1-2, with TRBD1 as a possible D gene (6 bases). Germline V CDR1 and CDR2: MGHRA, YSYEKL. V was shortened by 0 bases and J by 5 bases, with 13 bases between the two germline ends. The CDR3 has 15 residues. In DNA, the CDR3 is TGCGCCAGCAGCCAAGATGACAGGACACTGTATGGCTACACCTTC. It specifies CASSQDDRTLYGYTF.

The gene calls are TRBV19 and TRBJ2-5; 11 bases fit TRBD2. V shed 3 bases and J 3 bases; nucleotides not matched to a gene: 9. Germline V CDR1 and CDR2: LNHDA, SQIVND (reference sequence). This CDR3 spans 17 amino acids. For the CDR3, the DNA is TGTGCCAGTAGTATCGGCTGGCTAGCGGGAGGTGAAGAGACCCAGTACTTC. It encodes CASSIGWLAGGEETQYF.

This clone appeared once. The chain employs TRBV4-2 and TRBJ1-2, with 7 bases lining up with TRBD1. The V segment lost 3 bases and the J segment 3 bases; nucleotides outside the gene matches: 10. The CDR3 is 16 residues long. The germline CDR1 and CDR2 sequences are LGHNA and YNFKEQ. CDR3 DNA: TGTGCCAGCAGCCAGTCCACAGGGGAGAGTTACTATGGCTACACCTTC. Protein product: CASSQSTGESYYGYTF.